This is a list of T cell receptor beta chains from one sample in a study of beta chain features in type 1 diabetes. Sequenced by immunoSEQ multiplex PCR; TCRdb stores in-frame clones only, minus some. The sample has around 150,000 clones, roughly 10% seen once. What was sequenced was central memory CD4+ T cells from blood. Receptors were obtained from a woman aged 30 to 39 with type 1 diabetes. The CDR3 runs from the conserved cysteine through the conserved F or W. A D gene is named only where the DNA matches it firmly. Not all rows give a size; the values are once, few, many and, for expanded clones, a class.

d_gene: .; abundance: few; v_gene: TRBV2; j_gene: TRBJ1-2; CDR3aa: CASSDRAYGYTF; CDR3nt: TGTGCCAGCAGTGACAGGGCCTATGGCTACACCTTC
d_gene: TRBD2; abundance: few; v_gene: TRBV4-2; j_gene: TRBJ2-1; CDR3aa: CASSQAGLAGGSSYNEQFF; CDR3nt: TGTGCCAGCAGCCAGGCAGGGCTAGCGGGAGGGAGCTCCTACAATGAGCAGTTCTTC
d_gene: .; abundance: few; v_gene: TRBV11-2; j_gene: TRBJ1-2; CDR3aa: CASSHTTGGYTF; CDR3nt: TGTGCCAGCAGCCATACCACTGGTGGCTACACCTTC
d_gene: .; abundance: few; v_gene: TRBV28; j_gene: TRBJ2-1; CDR3aa: CASLTGTPYNEQFF; CDR3nt: TGTGCCAGCTTAACCGGGACACCCTACAATGAGCAGTTCTTC
d_gene: .; abundance: .; v_gene: TRBV6-5; j_gene: TRBJ1-2; CDR3aa: CASRPRASYGYTF; CDR3nt: TGTGCCAGCAGGCCCAGGGCCTCCTATGGCTACACCTTC
d_gene: .; abundance: few; v_gene: TRBV5-1; j_gene: TRBJ1-3; CDR3aa: CASSPSNPGNTIYF; CDR3nt: TGCGCCAGCAGCCCTTCTAATCCAGGGAACACCATATATTTT
d_gene: TRBD2; abundance: few; v_gene: TRBV7-8; j_gene: TRBJ2-5; CDR3aa: CASSLEQAGLAGGPGETQYF; CDR3nt: TGTGCCAGCAGCTTAGAACAGGCGGGACTAGCGGGAGGTCCGGGGGAGACCCAGTACTTC
d_gene: TRBD1; abundance: few; v_gene: TRBV2; j_gene: TRBJ2-7; CDR3aa: CASGGQSLYEQYF; CDR3nt: TGTGCCAGCGGGGGACAGAGCCTTTACGAGCAGTACTTC
d_gene: .; abundance: .; v_gene: TRBV2; j_gene: TRBJ1-2; CDR3aa: CASSPTPGGYTF; CDR3nt: TGTGCCAGCAGCCCTACCCCGGGTGGCTACACCTTC
d_gene: .; abundance: .; v_gene: TRBV5-1; j_gene: TRBJ2-2; CDR3aa: CASSLVVGESGELFF; CDR3nt: TGCGCCAGCAGCTTGGTGGTGGGAGAGTCCGGGGAGCTGTTTTTT
d_gene: .; abundance: .; v_gene: TRBV5-4; j_gene: TRBJ2-3; CDR3aa: CASSLDGVASTDTQYF; CDR3nt: TGTGCCAGCAGCCTGGACGGGGTAGCCAGCACAGATACGCAGTATTTT
d_gene: .; abundance: few; v_gene: TRBV5-6; j_gene: TRBJ2-6; CDR3aa: CASSLGTGTYDSGANVLTF; CDR3nt: TGTGCCAGCAGCTTGGGGACCGGGACTTACGACTCTGGGGCCAACGTCCTGACTTTC
d_gene: .; abundance: few; v_gene: TRBV30; j_gene: TRBJ1-1; CDR3aa: CACLSRYGTTEAFF; CDR3nt: TGTGCCTGTCTCTCGAGGTACGGTACCACTGAAGCTTTCTTT
d_gene: TRBD2; abundance: few; v_gene: TRBV6-5; j_gene: TRBJ2-6; CDR3aa: CASGVGGTGANVLTF; CDR3nt: TGTGCCAGCGGCGTCGGGGGGACTGGGGCCAACGTCCTGACTTTC
d_gene: .; abundance: few; v_gene: TRBV11-2; j_gene: TRBJ2-1; CDR3aa: CASSLSSLHNEQFF; CDR3nt: TGTGCCAGCAGCTTAAGTAGCCTACACAATGAGCAGTTCTTC
d_gene: .; abundance: few; v_gene: TRBV10-3; j_gene: TRBJ1-2; CDR3aa: CAISLRGSAGYTF; CDR3nt: TGTGCCATCAGTCTACGGGGGTCCGCTGGCTACACCTTC
d_gene: TRBD2; abundance: few; v_gene: TRBV7-2; j_gene: TRBJ2-1; CDR3aa: CASSWKREGFQFF; CDR3nt: TGTGCCAGCAGCTGGAAGCGGGAAGGTTTTCAGTTCTTC
d_gene: TRBD1; abundance: few; v_gene: TRBV29-1; j_gene: TRBJ2-1; CDR3aa: CSVGWDRGRAEQFF; CDR3nt: TGCAGCGTTGGATGGGACAGGGGGCGAGCTGAGCAGTTCTTC
d_gene: .; abundance: .; v_gene: TRBV27; j_gene: TRBJ2-3; CDR3aa: CASSLRSGAQDTQYF; CDR3nt: TGTGCCAGCAGTTTAAGATCGGGAGCCCAAGATACGCAGTATTTT
d_gene: .; abundance: many; v_gene: TRBV29-1; j_gene: TRBJ1-1; CDR3aa: CSVFGGSTEAFF; CDR3nt: TGCAGCGTCTTTGGTGGGAGCACTGAAGCTTTCTTT
d_gene: .; abundance: few; v_gene: TRBV6-5; j_gene: TRBJ2-3; CDR3aa: CASSYKRADDTQYF; CDR3nt: TGTGCCAGCAGTTACAAGAGGGCAGATGATACGCAGTATTTT
d_gene: TRBD1; abundance: .; v_gene: TRBV29-1; j_gene: TRBJ2-1; CDR3aa: CSGGTGTGNEQFF; CDR3nt: TGCAGCGGAGGGACAGGGACAGGGAATGAGCAGTTCTTC
d_gene: TRBD2; abundance: .; v_gene: TRBV4-2; j_gene: TRBJ2-7; CDR3aa: CASSQERGRGYEQYF; CDR3nt: TGTGCCAGCAGCCAAGAACGCGGGAGGGGTTACGAGCAGTACTTC
d_gene: .; abundance: .; v_gene: TRBV9; j_gene: TRBJ2-1; CDR3aa: CASSVDMSSYNEQFF; CDR3nt: TGTGCCAGCAGCGTAGATATGAGCTCCTACAATGAGCAGTTCTTC
d_gene: .; abundance: few; v_gene: TRBV11-2; j_gene: TRBJ2-7; CDR3aa: CASSPRLVRSNEQYF; CDR3nt: TGTGCCAGCAGCCCAAGACTAGTCCGCTCTAACGAGCAGTACTTC
d_gene: TRBD2; abundance: few; v_gene: TRBV4-1; j_gene: TRBJ2-1; CDR3aa: CASRPRPGLAGVGEQFF; CDR3nt: TGCGCCAGCAGGCCCCGCCCGGGACTAGCGGGAGTCGGTGAGCAGTTCTTC
d_gene: TRBD2; abundance: few; v_gene: TRBV7-2; j_gene: TRBJ2-1; CDR3aa: CASSLRTSNEQFF; CDR3nt: TGTGCCAGCAGCTTAAGGACTAGCAATGAGCAGTTCTTC
d_gene: .; abundance: few; v_gene: TRBV28; j_gene: TRBJ1-2; CDR3aa: CASSLTGQGGYTF; CDR3nt: TGTGCCAGCAGTTTAACAGGGCAGGGTGGCTACACCTTC
d_gene: TRBD2; abundance: few; v_gene: TRBV4-2; j_gene: TRBJ2-1; CDR3aa: CASSPGTSRDNEQFF; CDR3nt: TGTGCCAGCAGTCCCGGGACTAGTAGGGACAATGAGCAGTTCTTC
d_gene: TRBD2; abundance: few; v_gene: TRBV28; j_gene: TRBJ2-2; CDR3aa: CASLPAGGTRTGELFF; CDR3nt: TGTGCCAGCCTGCCGGCGGGAGGCACGCGGACCGGGGAGCTGTTTTTT
d_gene: .; abundance: .; v_gene: TRBV21-1; j_gene: TRBJ2-1; CDR3aa: CASREEGSYNEQFF; CDR3nt: TGTGCCAGCAGGGAGGAGGGATCCTACAATGAGCAGTTCTTC
d_gene: .; abundance: few; v_gene: TRBV21-1; j_gene: TRBJ1-2; CDR3aa: CASSKGTAFYGYTF; CDR3nt: TGTGCCAGCAGCAAAGGGACAGCTTTTTATGGCTACACCTTC
d_gene: TRBD2; abundance: .; v_gene: TRBV5-4; j_gene: TRBJ2-7; CDR3aa: CASSRSGGVNEQYF; CDR3nt: TGTGCCAGCAGCCGGAGTGGGGGGGTCAACGAGCAGTACTTC
d_gene: TRBD2; abundance: .; v_gene: TRBV28; j_gene: TRBJ2-2; CDR3aa: CASGLTSRELFF; CDR3nt: TGTGCCAGCGGGCTGACTAGCCGTGAGCTGTTTTTT
d_gene: TRBD2; abundance: few; v_gene: TRBV19; j_gene: TRBJ2-1; CDR3aa: CASSIDAAGGHNEQFF; CDR3nt: TGTGCCAGTAGTATAGATGCGGCGGGAGGTCACAATGAGCAGTTCTTC
d_gene: .; abundance: few; v_gene: TRBV27; j_gene: TRBJ2-5; CDR3aa: CASRRRGETQYF; CDR3nt: TGTGCCAGCAGGAGGAGAGGAGAGACCCAGTACTTC
d_gene: TRBD1; abundance: .; v_gene: TRBV6-1; j_gene: TRBJ2-7; CDR3aa: CAAGQGAREQYF; CDR3nt: TGTGCCGCCGGACAGGGGGCCAGGGAGCAGTACTTC
d_gene: .; abundance: .; v_gene: TRBV5-1; j_gene: TRBJ2-7; CDR3aa: CASSLDSDSFYEQYF; CDR3nt: TGCGCCAGCAGCTTGGATTCAGACAGTTTCTACGAGCAGTACTTC
d_gene: .; abundance: .; v_gene: TRBV9; j_gene: TRBJ1-2; CDR3aa: CASSAAGNYGYTF; CDR3nt: TGTGCCAGCAGCGCCGCAGGGAACTATGGCTACACCTTC
d_gene: .; abundance: few; v_gene: TRBV23-1; j_gene: TRBJ1-5; CDR3aa: CASSQSETGAYLFWNQPQHF; CDR3nt: TGCGCCAGCAGTCAATCGGAGACAGGAGCCTACCTTTTTTGGAATCAGCCCCAGCATTTT
d_gene: .; abundance: few; v_gene: TRBV5-1; j_gene: TRBJ2-6; CDR3aa: CASNPLAGAGANVLTF; CDR3nt: TGCGCCAGCAACCCCCTTGCCGGGGCTGGGGCCAACGTCCTGACTTTC
d_gene: TRBD1; abundance: .; v_gene: TRBV7-8; j_gene: TRBJ1-5; CDR3aa: CASSPYRGVNQPQHF; CDR3nt: TGTGCCAGCAGCCCCTACAGGGGGGTCAATCAGCCCCAGCATTTT
d_gene: .; abundance: few; v_gene: TRBV6-1; j_gene: TRBJ1-2; CDR3aa: CASSDPNYYGYTF; CDR3nt: TGTGCCAGCAGTGACCCAAATTACTATGGCTACACCTTC
d_gene: TRBD2; abundance: .; v_gene: TRBV28; j_gene: TRBJ2-1; CDR3aa: CASSKPGLAIDEQFF; CDR3nt: TGTGCCAGCAGTAAGCCGGGACTAGCGATAGATGAGCAGTTCTTC
d_gene: TRBD1; abundance: few; v_gene: TRBV30; j_gene: TRBJ2-7; CDR3aa: CAWGQGHEQYF; CDR3nt: TGTGCCTGGGGACAGGGCCACGAGCAGTACTTC
d_gene: .; abundance: .; v_gene: TRBV28; j_gene: TRBJ2-1; CDR3aa: CASSYGRAEQFF; CDR3nt: TGTGCCAGCAGTTATGGGCGGGCTGAGCAGTTCTTC
d_gene: .; abundance: .; v_gene: TRBV28; j_gene: TRBJ1-2; CDR3aa: CASNGYFRVYGYTF; CDR3nt: TGTGCCAGCAATGGATACTTCAGGGTCTATGGCTACACCTTC
d_gene: TRBD1; abundance: few; v_gene: TRBV11-2; j_gene: TRBJ1-5; CDR3aa: CASSWGDRGGNQPQHF; CDR3nt: TGTGCCAGCAGCTGGGGGGACAGGGGAGGCAATCAGCCCCAGCATTTT
d_gene: .; abundance: .; v_gene: TRBV9; j_gene: TRBJ1-1; CDR3aa: CASSRLTGSTEAFF; CDR3nt: TGTGCCAGCAGCAGACTAACAGGGTCCACTGAAGCTTTCTTT
d_gene: .; abundance: few; v_gene: TRBV30; j_gene: TRBJ1-1; CDR3aa: CAWSSGIANTEAFF; CDR3nt: TGTGCCTGGAGTTCAGGAATCGCGAACACTGAAGCTTTCTTT
d_gene: .; abundance: few; v_gene: TRBV6-1; j_gene: TRBJ1-1; CDR3aa: CASSIAEDTEAFF; CDR3nt: TGTGCCAGCAGCATCGCCGAGGACACTGAAGCTTTCTTT